This T cell receptor (beta chain) was captured by sequencing in a study of identical twins. Study results and caveats: Twin pairs' shared out-of-frame alpha sequences were enriched in low generation probability.

This clonotype was seen ten or more times. The antigen remains undetermined. In every case, the donor was a healthy Caucasian. Carrying unique molecular identifiers, the cDNA also gained a universal primer site through template switching. MiXCR was run by TCRdb on the 5' RACE reads, yielding one entry per CDR3 protein. The table records 690,000 or so distinct CDR3 sequences, 8% to 9% of them present only once. The germline V gene encodes CDR1 SQVTM and CDR2 ANQGSEA. Trimming took off 5 bases at V and 3 bases at J, with 11 bases between the two ends. The CDR3 loop spans 12 amino acids. These data also formed part of another study, on yellow fever vaccine responses in identical twins.

The source of this sequence is a woman aged 18-30 years in good health. V is TRBV29-1 and J is TRBJ2-7; no definite D call. Source material: PBMCs. In DNA form, the CDR3 reads TGCAGCGTTCGGTCTCAGAGCTACGAGCAGTACTTC. Translating gives CSVRSQSYEQYF.